This TCR beta chain was sequenced for a study of CD8 T cells in Susac syndrome. The CDR3 extends over 16 amino acids. With V trimmed by 6 bases and J by 4 bases, 6 bases remained unmatched. Roughly 0.45 to 1 ug RNA was reverse transcribed with random hexamers. Via MiXCR, TCRdb re-called the immunoSEQ multiplex PCR reads, giving one row per CDR3 protein. The sample has 160,000 or so distinct CDR3 sequences, 95% seen once; the top ten hold less than 0.2%. Sequenced material: CD8+ T cells from PBMCs. The sequence was collected from a human donor with multiple sclerosis. The J gene is TRBJ2-2, the V gene TRBV12-3 or TRBV12-4; 12 nucleotides line up with TRBD2. The CDR3 spells CASSSLAGGPTGELFF. In DNA, the CDR3 is TGTGCCAGCAGCTCACTAGCGGGGGGCCCCACCGGGGAGCTGTTTTTT.